This TCR beta chain was captured in a study of cytotoxic CD8 clonotypes in ibrutinib-treated CLL. Remarks on this clone: The antigen remains undetermined.

Trimming shortened V by 4 bases and J by 1 base, and 11 bases separated the two germline ends. The CDR3 runs to 14 residues. The germline CDR1 and CDR2 sequences are MNHNS and SASEGT. Study results and caveats: Different sampling times were used for sustained-remission and progressing patients. While tracking circulating CD8+ T-cell counts, baseline clonality exceeded that of age-matched healthy donors.

Depth targeted 1 in 200,000 to 1 in 1 million T cells, averaging roughly 9.7x coverage per clonotype. TCRdb's copy holds only in-frame clones and misses some; the assay was immunoSEQ multiplex PCR. The sample shows more than 300,000 clones, 70% to 80% of them seen only once. The receptor was derived from a human donor with chronic lymphocytic leukemia. This chain links TRBV6-1 with TRBJ2-7; no definite D call. This material consisted of PBMCs, taken before ibrutinib treatment. The CDR3 region has the DNA TGTGCCAGCAGTGGTTTGACTTTATCCTACGAGCAGTACTTC. Protein product: CASSGLTLSYEQYF.